This T cell receptor (beta chain) was sequenced in a study of blood T cell repertoires in COVID-19. Study background: Some COVID-19 samples were acute and others convalescent; all came from the United States, Italy and Spain. The analysed material was cDNA or gDNA that came from T cells, B-cell-depleted T cells, or PBMCs.

V gave up 4 bases and J gave up 0 bases; unmatched junction bases: 8. The CDR3 spans 16 residues. Germline loops: CDR1 PRHDT, CDR2 FYEKMQ (reference sequence). Libraries were prepared by immunoSEQ multiplex PCR; TCRdb keeps only in-frame clonotypes and omits some of them. The data hold over 70,000 clones, with about 90% observed a single time. The chain uses TRBV13 and TRBJ2-7; 8 bases map to TRBD1. Sequencing was done on a sample of peripheral blood. This TCR was sampled from a man younger than 35 with COVID-19, enrolled during active disease. The CDR3 DNA reads TGTGCCAGCAGCTCAAGACAGGGGCCGAGCTCCTACGAGCAGTACTTC. Its translation is CASSSRQGPSSYEQYF.